These 12 T cell receptor beta chains came from one sample sequenced in a study of T cells in Graves' hyperthyroidism and ophthalmopathy (dated by TCRdb to the late 2010s). Libraries were built with multiplex PCR. TCRdb records Illumina HiSeq 2000 as the sequencer. The TCR beta CDR3 regions were amplified from RNA transcripts. For the first round of RT-PCR on the TCR CDR3, the HTBI primer set was used together with the Qiagen OneStep RT-PCR kit. Using fastp trimming at Q25 and MiXCR clonotype assembly, TCRdb reanalyzed the public sequencing data and kept in-frame beta chains. CDR3 protein duplicates are merged, each entry listing the most common genes and DNA. The table for this sample lists over 150,000 distinct CDR3 sequences; approximately 16% of them were counted only once. More than 50% of the sample belongs to the ten largest clones. The sample consisted of blood. These receptors originate from a woman aged 45 to 65 with Graves' hyperthyroidism.

The chain links TRBV20-1 to TRBJ2-3; 8 nucleotides match TRBD2. Trimming cost V 0 bases and J 3 bases; bases outside gene matches: 8. Per germline, CDR1 DFQATT and CDR2 SNEGSKA (reference sequence). CDR3 length: 16 residues. The CDR3 DNA reads TGCAGTGCTAGAGATCGAAGACTAGCGTCGACAGATACGCAGTATTTT. It is translated as CSARDRRLASTDTQYF.

Many counts were recorded for this clonotype. The rearrangement links TRBV5-1 to TRBJ2-7; a weak D match, TRBD2 (5 bases). This CDR3 comprises 14 residues. V was trimmed by 2 bases and J by 0 bases, leaving 9 bases between them. Germline CDR1 reads SGHRS; CDR2 reads YFSETQ. The CDR3 DNA follows: TGCGCCAGCAGCTTCACCGGGAACTCCTACGAGCAGTACTTC. It codes for CASSFTGNSYEQYF.

This sequence joins TRBV20-1 and TRBJ1-6; 9 nucleotides line up with TRBD1. This CDR3 comprises 14 residues. The V gene end was trimmed by 6 bases and the J gene end by 14 bases; junction bases not matched to a gene: 14. Germline-derived CDR1 and CDR2 are DFQATT and SNEGSKA (reference sequence). The DNA of the CDR3 is TGCAGTGCCACGGGACAGGGACAAATTCGGTCCCTCCACTTT. This sequence encodes CSATGQGQIRSLHF.

The chain joins TRBV30 to TRBJ1-5; 8 bases are a match to TRBD1. J gave up 2 bases and V 7 bases, and 4 bases lay outside the gene matches. Germline V gene sequence: CDR1 GTSNPN, CDR2 SVGIG (reference sequence). The CDR3 covers 13 residues. For the CDR3, the DNA is TGTGCCTATGGACAGGGAGGCAATCAGCCCCAGCATTTT. Translating it yields CAYGQGGNQPQHF.

In this sample, this clonotype turned up a few times. The chain uses TRBV7-9 and TRBJ2-7; 8 bases line up with TRBD2. The CDR3 contains 15 residues. Trimming removed 5 bases from V and 0 bases from J; junction bases left unmatched: 6. Germline V gives CDR1 SEHNR, CDR2 FQNEAQ (reference sequence). The CDR3 region has the DNA TGTGCCAGCAGCCGCCCCAGCGGGAGCTCCTACGAGCAGTACTTC. This translates into CASSRPSGSSYEQYF. The variable domain in full, with the rest retrieved from reference TRBV7-9 and TRBJ2-7, is DTGVSQNPRHKITKRGQNVTFRCDPISEHNRLYWYRQTLGQGPEFLTYFQNEAQLEKSRLLSDRFSAERPKGSFSTLEIQRTEQGDSAMYLCASSRPSGSSYEQYFGPGTRLTVT.

Comments on this clonotype: This clone may be a read error of a much larger clone one base away. The chain combines TRBV11-3 with TRBJ1-1; no definite D call. V lost 0 bases and J lost 10, with 9 bases in between. Germline CDR1 and CDR2: SGHNT and YENEEA. This CDR3 region has 12 residues. CDR3 sequence reads: CASSLDRGGAFF. CDR3 in DNA: TGTGCCAGCAGCTTAGATAGAGGTGGAGCTTTCTTT.

This clonotype was seen more than once but under ten times. The V gene is TRBV7-9, the J gene TRBJ1-1; D might be TRBD1 (5 bases). Trimming took off 0 bases at V and 7 bases at J, with 9 bases between the two ends. Germline values: CDR1 SEHNR, CDR2 FQNEAQ (reference sequence). The CDR3 is 13 amino acids. CDR3 DNA: TGTGCCAGCAGCTTAGCAGGGACGGTTGAAGCTTTCTTT. Amino acids: CASSLAGTVEAFF.

This clonotype was seen a handful of times. The J gene is TRBJ2-5, the V gene TRBV24-1; TRBD1 matches 11 bases. The V segment lost 5 bases and the J segment 2 bases; nucleotides outside the gene matches: 6. CDR3 length equals 16 residues. Germline values: CDR1 KGHDR, CDR2 SFDVKD. CDR3 sequence reads: CATSVGGQGVQETQYF. CDR3 sequence (DNA): TGTGCCACCAGTGTCGGGGGACAGGGGGTTCAAGAGACCCAGTACTTC.

V and J are TRBV18 and TRBJ1-2, with TRBD1 matching over 10 bases. J gave up 4 bases and V 4 bases, and 9 bases lay outside the gene matches. This CDR3 comprises 16 residues. Germline V gene data show CDR1 as KGHSH and CDR2 as LQKENI. The CDR3 is CASSLLGTGESYGYTF. The CDR3 nucleotides read TGTGCCAGCTCACTACTCGGGACAGGGGAAAGCTATGGCTACACCTTC.

The gene calls are TRBV7-2 and TRBJ2-7; 7 positions match TRBD1. After removal of 1 base from V and 2 bases from J, the junction contained 2 bases not matched to a gene. The germline V gene has CDR1 SGHTA and CDR2 FQGNSA. The CDR3 is 14 residues long. As DNA, the CDR3 is TGTGCCAGCAGCTTAGACAGGGGAGCCTACGAGCAGTACTTC. Translated, it gives CASSLDRGAYEQYF.

A note on this clonotype: It may be a read error: a sequence one base away is much more abundant. The chain is built from TRBV7-2 and TRBJ1-1; no reliable D call. The CDR3 is 14 residues long. The germline CDR1 and CDR2 sequences are SGHTA and FQGNSA. Trimming removed 7 bases from V and 5 bases from J, with 17 bases in between. This chain's CDR3 is CASKFGSLWTEAFF. Here the CDR3 DNA reads TGTGCCAGCAAATTTGGATCCCTTTGGACTGAAGCTTTCTTT.

This clonotype was detected many times. The chain has TRBV30 and TRBJ2-3; D possibly corresponds to TRBD2 (6 bases). The CDR3 covers 13 residues. Germline-derived CDR1 and CDR2 are GTSNPN and SVGIG (reference sequence). Between the trimmed V and J ends, which lost 3 bases and 3 bases, there was a span of 10 bases. The CDR3 nucleotides read TGTGCCTGGAGAGGGGCGGGAACAGATACGCAGTATTTT. Residues: CAWRGAGTDTQYF.